A single sample is the source of the 10 T cell receptor beta chains below, sequenced in a study of control samples from healthy donors and cancer patients. Clones were sequenced by immunoSEQ multiplex PCR, and TCRdb holds only the in-frame ones, with some missing. This table has some 150,000 clones, 93% appearing once. Sequencing input: blood. These receptors were collected from a man aged 50 or older in good health.

This chain joins TRBV15 and TRBJ2-1, with TRBD1 identical over 10 bases. The CDR3 is made up of 14 amino acids. Trimming took 5 bases from V and 4 from J; bases not matched to a gene: 2. Germline CDR1 LNHNV, CDR2 YYDKDF (reference sequence). CDR3 protein: CATSWTGGYNEQFF. In DNA form, the CDR3 reads TGTGCCACCAGCTGGACAGGGGGTTACAATGAGCAGTTCTTC. Complete variable domain (other parts from reference TRBV15 and TRBJ2-1): DAMVIQNPRYQVTQFGKPVTLSCSQTLNHNVMYWYQQKSSQAPKLLFHYYDKDFNNEADTPDNFQSRRPNTSFCFLDIRSPGLGDTAMYLCATSWTGGYNEQFFGPGTRLTVL.

The CDR3 region has the DNA TGCGCCAGCAGCTACGGAGGACTAGCGGGAGTCAATGAGCAGTTCTTC. Translation gives CASSYGGLAGVNEQFF. The chain recombines TRBV5-1 with TRBJ2-1; TRBD2 matches at 13 bases. This CDR3 contains 16 residues. The V gene end was trimmed by 3 bases and the J gene end by 6 bases; junction bases not matched to a gene: 6. Germline CDR1 is SGHRS and CDR2 is YFSETQ.

This chain connects TRBV6-1 to TRBJ1-3; no reliable D call. Germline lookup yields CDR1 MNHNS and CDR2 SASEGT. The V end lost 3 bases, the J end lost 0 bases, and 9 bases lay between the germline ends. The CDR3 extends over 15 amino acids. CDR3 DNA: TGTGCCAGCAGTGACCCGGGTAGCTCTGGAAACACCATATATTTT. Its translation: CASSDPGSSGNTIYF.

The genes are TRBV25-1 and TRBJ2-1; TRBD1 aligns across 7 bases. The CDR3 length is 15 residues. Per germline, CDR1 MGHDK and CDR2 SYGVNS. The V gene end was trimmed by 4 bases and the J gene end by 7 bases; junction bases not matched to a gene: 10. Written as DNA, the CDR3 is TGTGCCAGCAGTGCTTCGACAGGGCTCGGGAATGAGCAGTTCTTC. Translating gives CASSASTGLGNEQFF.

This clone was seen a handful of times. The chain couples TRBV7-6 to TRBJ1-3; D unresolved. The germline V and J ends were trimmed by 4 bases and 0 bases, with 10 bases remaining between them. This CDR3 comprises 15 residues. Per the germline V gene, CDR1 is SGHVS and CDR2 is FNYEAQ. The DNA for the CDR3 is TGTGCCAGCAGCTACGGGTTCGACTCTGGAAACACCATATATTTT. Encoded protein: CASSYGFDSGNTIYF.

This sequence joins TRBV15 and TRBJ2-3; 10 nucleotides match TRBD2. The CDR3 spans 18 residues. J lost 5 bases, V lost 5 bases, and 16 bases had no gene match. Germline CDR1 and CDR2: LNHNV and YYDKDF (reference sequence). CDR3 in amino acids: CATSLGTSEFKRVDTQYF. DNA of the CDR3: TGTGCCACCAGCCTGGGGACTAGCGAATTCAAACGGGTAGATACGCAGTATTTT. Looking up the rest from reference TRBV15 and TRBJ2-3 gives the full variable domain: DAMVIQNPRYQVTQFGKPVTLSCSQTLNHNVMYWYQQKSSQAPKLLFHYYDKDFNNEADTPDNFQSRRPNTSFCFLDIRSPGLGDTAMYLCATSLGTSEFKRVDTQYFGPGTRLTVL.

The rearrangement joins TRBV15 to TRBJ1-2; D might be TRBD1 (5 bases). V was shortened by 8 bases and J by 5 bases, with 12 bases between the two germline ends. Germline lookup yields CDR1 LNHNV and CDR2 YYDKDF (reference sequence). The CDR3 totals 12 residues. This chain's CDR3 is CATSPGGYGYTF. The CDR3 nucleotides read TGTGCCACCTCCCCTGGGGGATATGGCTACACCTTC.

The chain joins TRBV6-4 to TRBJ1-2; D not resolved. Trimming took off 2 bases at V and 4 bases at J, with 14 bases between the two ends. Germline CDR1 and CDR2: MRHNA and SNTAGT. The CDR3 spans 15 residues. Written as DNA, the CDR3 is TGTGCCAGCAGTGACGACCCTAGGGTCTCCTATGGCTACACCTTC. This codes for CASSDDPRVSYGYTF.

J is TRBJ2-3 and V is TRBV11-2; TRBD2 matches at 11 bases. Losses at the gene ends were 0 bases for V and 6 bases for J; bases not matched to a gene: 5. Germline loops: CDR1 SGHAT, CDR2 FQNNGV. The CDR3 is made up of 16 amino acids. As DNA, the CDR3 is TGTGCCAGCAGCTTAGAGGGTAGCGGGAGGGCGGATACGCAGTATTTT. As protein: CASSLEGSGRADTQYF.

In DNA form, the CDR3 reads TGTGCCAGTAGCAACAGGGCCAGGCAGTACTTC. Translating gives CASSNRARQYF. The chain recombines TRBV19 with TRBJ2-7; D is perhaps TRBD1 (6 bases). The germline V and J ends were trimmed by 6 bases and 9 bases, with 12 bases remaining between them. This CDR3 has 11 amino acids. In germline, CDR1 is LNHDA, CDR2 SQIVND (reference sequence).